Below, one T cell receptor beta chain is given with its context. This sample is drawn from a study of blood T cell repertoires in COVID-19. Study details: Samples taken during acute and convalescent COVID-19 were collected in the United States, Italy and Spain.

Participant ages covered about 18 to 89 years across 25 or so US areas. Cohort assignment relied on participant-reported clinical history. The table came from immunoSEQ multiplex PCR; TCRdb's copy has only in-frame clones and leaves some out. The sample lists roughly 260,000 clones; around nine tenths were seen once. The V end lost 3 bases, the J end lost 5 bases, and 10 bases lay between the germline ends. CDR1 is LGHDT, CDR2 YNNKEL, per germline (reference sequence). The CDR3 is made up of 13 amino acids. J is TRBJ2-5 and V is TRBV3-1 (or the pseudogene TRBV3-2); D is possibly TRBD2 (5 bases). Sequencing input: PBMCs or T cells enriched from blood (not recorded which). The source of this sequence is a woman aged 18-35 years who had recovered from COVID-19. The CDR3 sequence is CASSQDFGETQYF. The CDR3 DNA follows: TGTGCCAGCAGCCAGGACTTCGGGGAGACCCAGTACTTC.